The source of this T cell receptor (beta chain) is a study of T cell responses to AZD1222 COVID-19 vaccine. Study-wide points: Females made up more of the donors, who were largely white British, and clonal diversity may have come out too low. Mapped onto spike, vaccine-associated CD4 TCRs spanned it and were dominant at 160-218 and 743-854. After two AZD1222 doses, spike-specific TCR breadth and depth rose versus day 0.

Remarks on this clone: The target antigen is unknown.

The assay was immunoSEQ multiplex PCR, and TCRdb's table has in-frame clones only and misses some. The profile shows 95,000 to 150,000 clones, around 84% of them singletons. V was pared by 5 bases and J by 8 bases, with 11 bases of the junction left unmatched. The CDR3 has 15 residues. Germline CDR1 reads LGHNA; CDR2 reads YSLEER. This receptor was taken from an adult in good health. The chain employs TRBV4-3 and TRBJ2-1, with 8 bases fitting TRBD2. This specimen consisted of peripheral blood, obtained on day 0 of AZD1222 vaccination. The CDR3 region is CASSDVAGRGDEQFF. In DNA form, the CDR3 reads TGCGCCAGCAGCGACGTAGCGGGAAGGGGGGATGAGCAGTTCTTC.